This T cell receptor beta chain was identified in a study of T cell repertoires in cytomegalovirus infection. Concerning this clonotype itself: No antigen is known for it.

The CDR3 totals 19 residues. The J segment lost 6 bases and the V segment lost 4 bases, leaving 14 bases of the junction unmatched. Germline V CDR1 and CDR2: LNHDA, SQIVND (reference sequence). TCRdb fed the reads into MiXCR, producing one record per CDR3 protein. The table includes roughly 990,000 distinct CDR3 sequences, about 33% detected once. Here the sequenced sample was cultured CD8+ T cells from PBMCs, taken from culture after CMV antigen stimulation. The source is a human donor in good health (CMV status not recorded). Some clones in this sample may be carry-over from other donors' samples. V and J are TRBV19 and TRBJ2-3; 15 nucleotides align to TRBD2. The CDR3 region is CASSTKIGGLAGGGDTQYF. CDR3 in DNA: TGTGCCAGTAGTACCAAGATCGGGGGACTAGCGGGGGGAGGGGATACGCAGTATTTT.